These 18 T cell receptor beta chains originate from one sample sequenced in a study of cytomegalovirus exposure and HLA in healthy donors. The data were produced by immunoSEQ multiplex PCR, yet TCRdb's version contains in-frame clones alone and is incomplete. The sample holds roughly 140,000 clones, 70% to 90% seen once. What was sequenced was PBMCs. The receptor source for this set is a man aged 18 to 30 in good health and CMV-seropositive.

This clone appeared once. V gene TRBV6-1 combines with J gene TRBJ1-4; 7 bases agree with TRBD1. This CDR3 has 19 amino acids. V dropped 2 bases and J dropped 5; count of bases not matched to a gene: 17. Germline CDR1 MNHNS, CDR2 SASEGT. CDR3 nucleotide sequence: TGTGCCAGCAGTGAATTTCACGGGACAGCGAGAAAATTGAATGAAAAACTGTTTTTT. Translating it yields CASSEFHGTARKLNEKLFF.

A few counts support this clone. The rearrangement links TRBV2 to TRBJ1-2; TRBD1 is a possible D gene (6 bases). Deletions cut 4 bases from V and 8 bases from J, with 14 bases between. Germline values: CDR1 SNHLY, CDR2 FYNNEI. The CDR3 extends over 13 amino acids. This CDR3 reads CASSGQGRIGYTF. The CDR3 bases are TGTGCCAGCAGTGGTCAGGGGCGCATCGGCTACACCTTC.

This chain uses TRBV19 with TRBJ1-2, with 7 positions matching TRBD1. CDR3 length: 11 amino acids. Germline CDR1 and CDR2: LNHDA and SQIVND (reference sequence). Trimming cost V 6 bases and J 7 bases; bases outside gene matches: 2. The CDR3 region is CASSGTVGYTF. The CDR3 nucleotides read TGTGCCAGTAGCGGGACAGTTGGCTACACCTTC.

The rearrangement joins TRBV18 to TRBJ2-2; TRBD1 aligns across 9 bases. The V gene's germline CDR1 is KGHSH and CDR2 LQKENI. The ends lost 5 bases at V and 1 base at J; junction bases unmatched: 2. This CDR3 has 15 residues. The CDR3 protein is CASSTGQGNTGELFF. CDR3 DNA sequence: TGTGCCAGCTCAACGGGACAGGGGAACACCGGGGAGCTGTTTTTT.

The chain carries TRBV6-6 and TRBJ1-1; tentative D call: TRBD1 (5 bases). Germline CDR1 MNHNY, CDR2 SVGAGI (reference sequence). The CDR3 is 13 residues long. The V end was cut by 2 bases, the J end by 3 bases, with 7 bases between. CDR3 sequence reads: CASSYGGYTEAFF. CDR3 DNA: TGTGCCAGCAGTTACGGGGGGTACACTGAAGCTTTCTTT.

The J gene is TRBJ1-2, the V gene TRBV2; D ambiguous. The CDR3 is 12 residues long. Between the trimmed V and J ends, which lost 6 bases and 8 bases, there was a span of 13 bases. Per germline, CDR1 SNHLY and CDR2 FYNNEI. CDR3 in DNA: TGTGCCAGCAGCGGGAGCCGCGGGGGCTACACCTTC. This gives the protein CASSGSRGGYTF.

This clone has a handful of counts. V and J are TRBV30 and TRBJ2-1; D might be TRBD2 (7 bases). Between the trimmed V and J ends, which lost 0 bases and 3 bases, there was a span of 12 bases. Germline V lookup: CDR1 GTSNPN, CDR2 SVGIG (reference sequence). The length of the CDR3 is 15 residues. The DNA of the CDR3 is TGTGCCTGGAGTGTCCGAAGGGGGGGCTACAATGAGCAGTTCTTC. This translates into CAWSVRRGGYNEQFF.

This chain connects TRBV6-1 to TRBJ2-1; D may be TRBD2 (6 bases). From germline, CDR1 is MNHNS and CDR2 SASEGT. The CDR3 runs to 12 residues. The V end lost 3 bases, the J end lost 9 bases, and 9 bases lay between the germline ends. CDR3 sequence reads: CASSDWRGEQFF. CDR3 coding DNA: TGTGCCAGCAGTGATTGGCGGGGTGAGCAGTTCTTC.

In its sample, this clone was seen a few times. The rearrangement joins TRBV30 to TRBJ1-2; D possibly corresponds to TRBD1 (6 bases). Germline V gives CDR1 GTSNPN, CDR2 SVGIG (reference sequence). This CDR3 has 14 amino acids. Trimming removed 0 bases from V and 6 bases from J, with 14 bases in between. For the CDR3, the DNA is TGTGCCTGGAGTGTGGGGCTCCCAGGGGATGGCTACACCTTC. This translates into CAWSVGLPGDGYTF.

The chain employs TRBV29-1 and TRBJ2-5, with D possibly being TRBD1 (6 bases). The germline V gene has CDR1 SQVTM and CDR2 ANQGSEA. CDR3 length: 12 residues. Trimming took off 7 bases at V and 10 bases at J, with 19 bases between the two ends. The CDR3 here is CSAPSPQGYQYF. CDR3 nucleotides: TGCAGCGCGCCGTCACCACAGGGATACCAGTACTTC.

The chain employs TRBV6-5 and TRBJ2-1; 7 nucleotides match TRBD2. Losses at the gene ends were 8 bases for V and 2 bases for J; bases not matched to a gene: 6. The germline V gene encodes CDR1 MNHEY and CDR2 SVGAGI. The CDR3 extends over 14 amino acids. The CDR3 coding sequence is TGTGCCAGCTCCAGACGGGAGGCCTACAATGAGCAGTTCTTC. Encoded protein: CASSRREAYNEQFF.

V gene TRBV29-1 combines with J gene TRBJ2-3; unclear D gene. Germline V lookup: CDR1 SQVTM, CDR2 ANQGSEA. The CDR3 loop spans 12 amino acids. V lost 7 bases and J 6 bases, leaving 14 bases between the germline ends. CDR3 DNA: TGCAGCGCCGCGTCCTTTTCCGATACGCAGTATTTT. It yields the protein CSAASFSDTQYF.

The chain links TRBV19 to TRBJ2-7, with TRBD1 matching over 8 bases. CDR1 LNHDA and CDR2 SQIVND come from the germline V gene (reference sequence). V dropped 2 bases and J dropped 0; count of bases not matched to a gene: 18. CDR3 length: 20 residues. CDR3 amino acids: CASSIRDIGRGLSSSYEQYF. CDR3 bases: TGTGCCAGTAGTATACGGGACATTGGCAGGGGGCTTTCGAGCTCCTACGAGCAGTACTTC.

The chain carries TRBV28 and TRBJ2-7, with D hard to call. Germline values: CDR1 MDHEN, CDR2 SYDVKM. The ends were cut back, 7 bases at V and 7 bases at J, with 11 bases in the middle. The CDR3 covers 11 residues. The chain's CDR3 is CASTWAREQYF. CDR3 DNA sequence: TGTGCCAGCACCTGGGCCCGGGAGCAGTACTTC.

In its sample, this clone was seen once. The CDR3 loop reads CASSSVVRGRAGANVLTF. CDR3 DNA: TGTGCCAGCAGCTCCGTCGTTAGGGGGCGAGCTGGGGCCAACGTCCTGACTTTC. J is TRBJ2-6 and V is TRBV5-6, with 7 bases identical to TRBD1. Trimming removed 3 bases from V and 2 bases from J; junction bases left unmatched: 11. Germline V gene data show CDR1 as SGHDT and CDR2 as YYEEEE. This CDR3 spans 18 amino acids.

The V call is TRBV2, the J call TRBJ1-1; tentative D call: TRBD1 (5 bases). Germline V gives CDR1 SNHLY, CDR2 FYNNEI. V was shortened by 4 bases and J by 1 base, with 10 bases between the two germline ends. The CDR3 consists of 14 residues. CDR3 nucleotides: TGTGCCAGCAGTGTGGACAAAACGAACACTGAAGCTTTCTTT. The encoded protein is CASSVDKTNTEAFF. Looking up the rest from reference TRBV2 and TRBJ1-1 gives the full variable domain: EPEVTQTPSHQVTQMGQEVILRCVPISNHLYFYWYRQILGQKVEFLVSFYNNEISEKSEIFDDQFSVERPDGSNFTLKIRSTKLEDSAMYFCASSVDKTNTEAFFGQGTRLTVV.

The chain couples TRBV9 to TRBJ1-2; 12 positions match TRBD1. Germline loops: CDR1 SGDLS, CDR2 YYNGEE. The CDR3 is made up of 18 amino acids. Trimming removed 4 bases from V and 2 bases from J; junction bases left unmatched: 12. The CDR3 region is CASSKSLRDRGLNYGYTF. The DNA for the CDR3 is TGTGCCAGCAGCAAATCGCTCCGGGACAGGGGGCTCAACTATGGCTACACCTTC.

The genes are TRBV6-5 and TRBJ1-1; D not certain. The CDR3 sequence is 14 residues long. V lost 7 bases and J 2 bases, leaving 14 bases between the germline ends. Germline loops: CDR1 MNHEY, CDR2 SVGAGI. CDR3 DNA sequence: TGTGCCAGCACTGCAAATCCCACTAACACTGAAGCTTTCTTT. It encodes CASTANPTNTEAFF.